This T cell receptor (beta chain) was captured in a study of beta chain features in type 1 diabetes. Findings and caveats of the study: TCRB CDR3 length was moderately but significantly reduced in all four CD4+ subsets of Type 1 diabetes patients.

The investigators reverse transcribed all of the isolated RNA, so they sequenced expressed TCRB transcripts. Here immunoSEQ multiplex PCR was the method, and the copy in TCRdb shows in-frame clones only, minus some. The sample gives hundreds of thousands of clones, roughly 13% of which show up once; nearly 0.04% is in the top ten. This clone has only one observation. Its antigen remains unidentified. CDR3 size: 16 residues. Germline CDR1 is SGDLS and CDR2 is YYNGEE. V lost 3 bases and J lost 6; bases outside the gene matches: 6. The sequence was obtained from a man between 18 and 35 years old with type 1 diabetes. V usage is TRBV9 and J usage is TRBJ2-2; 12 bases are shared with TRBD2. The sample taken for sequencing was naive CD4+ T cells from blood. The CDR3 DNA sequence: TGTGCCAGCAGCGCGACTAGCGGGGGACAGGCCGGGGAGCTGTTTTTT. Its protein is CASSATSGGQAGELFF.